This T cell receptor (beta chain) was identified in a study of control samples from healthy donors and cancer patients. Germline CDR1 reads LNHDA; CDR2 reads SQIVND (reference sequence). The CDR3 has 13 residues. Trimming stripped 6 bases from V and 6 bases from J, with 12 bases between. Assay: immunoSEQ multiplex PCR; the TCRdb copy retains only in-frame clones and omits some. The sample holds about 54,000 clones, 95% to 97% seen once. Sequenced material: blood. The receptor's source is a young woman in good health. The genes are TRBV19 and TRBJ2-1; D possibly matches TRBD1 or TRBD2 (5 bases each). The CDR3 bases are TGTGCCAGTAGCTTCCGTGGGGGCAATGAGCAGTTCTTC. Protein sequence: CASSFRGGNEQFF.